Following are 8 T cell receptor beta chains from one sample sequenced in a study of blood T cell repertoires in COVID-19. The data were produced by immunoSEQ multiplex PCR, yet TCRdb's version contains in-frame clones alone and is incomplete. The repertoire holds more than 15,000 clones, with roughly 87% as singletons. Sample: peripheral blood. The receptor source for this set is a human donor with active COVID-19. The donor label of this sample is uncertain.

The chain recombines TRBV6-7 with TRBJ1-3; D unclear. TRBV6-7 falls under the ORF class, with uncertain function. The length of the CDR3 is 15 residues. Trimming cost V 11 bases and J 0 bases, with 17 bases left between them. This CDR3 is CARRAVLCSGNTIYF. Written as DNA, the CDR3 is TGTGCCCGCCGTGCCGTACTTTGCTCTGGAAACACCATATATTTT.

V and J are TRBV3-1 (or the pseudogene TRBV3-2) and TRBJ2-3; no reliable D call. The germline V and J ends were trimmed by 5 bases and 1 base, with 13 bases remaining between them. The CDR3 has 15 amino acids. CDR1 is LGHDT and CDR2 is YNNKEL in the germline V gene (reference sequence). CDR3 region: CASSGRLVGTDTQYF. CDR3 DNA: TGTGCCAGCAGCGGTCGTCTAGTTGGCACAGATACGCAGTATTTT.

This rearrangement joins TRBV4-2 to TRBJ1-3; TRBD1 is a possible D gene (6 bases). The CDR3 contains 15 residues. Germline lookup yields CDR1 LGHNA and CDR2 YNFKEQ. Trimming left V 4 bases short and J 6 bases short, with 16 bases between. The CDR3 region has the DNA TGTGCCAGCAGCCGGGGGGGCAGGTTGGAAAACACCATATATTTT. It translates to CASSRGGRLENTIYF.

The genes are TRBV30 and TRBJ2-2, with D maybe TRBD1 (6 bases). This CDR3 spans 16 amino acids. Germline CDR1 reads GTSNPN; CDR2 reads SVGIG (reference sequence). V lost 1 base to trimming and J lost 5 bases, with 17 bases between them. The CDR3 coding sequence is TGTGCCTGGAGTGAAAACAGGGCATCGCGGACCGGGGAGCTGTTTTTT. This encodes CAWSENRASRTGELFF. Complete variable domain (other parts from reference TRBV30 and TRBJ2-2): SQTIHQWPATLVQPVGSPLSLECTVEGTSNPNLYWYRQAAGRGLQLLFYSVGIGQISSEVPQNLSASRPQDRQFILSSKKLLLSDSGFYLCAWSENRASRTGELFFGEGSRLTVL.

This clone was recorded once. Written as DNA, the CDR3 is TGCAGCGTCCCGGGACAGGGGTACACAGATACGCAGTATTTT. Residues: CSVPGQGYTDTQYF. This chain uses TRBV29-1 with TRBJ2-3; 10 nucleotides match TRBD1. Unmatched junction bases numbered 5, after V lost 6 bases and J lost 2 bases. Germline assignment: CDR1 SQVTM and CDR2 ANQGSEA. The CDR3 length is 14 residues.

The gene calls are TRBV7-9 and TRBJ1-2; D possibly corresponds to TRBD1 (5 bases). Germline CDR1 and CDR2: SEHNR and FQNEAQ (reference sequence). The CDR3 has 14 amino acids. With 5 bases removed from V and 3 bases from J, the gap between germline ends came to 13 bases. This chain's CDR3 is CASSGAGRDYGYTF. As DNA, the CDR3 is TGTGCCAGCAGCGGAGCAGGGAGGGACTATGGCTACACCTTC. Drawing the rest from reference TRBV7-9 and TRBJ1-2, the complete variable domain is DTGVSQNPRHKITKRGQNVTFRCDPISEHNRLYWYRQTLGQGPEFLTYFQNEAQLEKSRLLSDRFSAERPKGSFSTLEIQRTEQGDSAMYLCASSGAGRDYGYTFGSGTRLTVV.

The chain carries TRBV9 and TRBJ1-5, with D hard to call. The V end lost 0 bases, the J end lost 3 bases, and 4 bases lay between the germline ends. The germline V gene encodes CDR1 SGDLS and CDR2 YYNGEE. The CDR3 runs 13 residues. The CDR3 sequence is CASSVVYNQPQHF. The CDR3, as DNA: TGTGCCAGCAGCGTAGTGTACAATCAGCCCCAGCATTTT.

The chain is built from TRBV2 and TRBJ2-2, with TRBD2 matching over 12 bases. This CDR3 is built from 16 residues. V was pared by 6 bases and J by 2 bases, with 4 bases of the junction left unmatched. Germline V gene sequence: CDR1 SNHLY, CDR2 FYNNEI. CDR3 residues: CASSPSGRANTGELFF. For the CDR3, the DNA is TGTGCCAGCAGCCCTAGCGGGAGGGCAAACACCGGGGAGCTGTTTTTT.